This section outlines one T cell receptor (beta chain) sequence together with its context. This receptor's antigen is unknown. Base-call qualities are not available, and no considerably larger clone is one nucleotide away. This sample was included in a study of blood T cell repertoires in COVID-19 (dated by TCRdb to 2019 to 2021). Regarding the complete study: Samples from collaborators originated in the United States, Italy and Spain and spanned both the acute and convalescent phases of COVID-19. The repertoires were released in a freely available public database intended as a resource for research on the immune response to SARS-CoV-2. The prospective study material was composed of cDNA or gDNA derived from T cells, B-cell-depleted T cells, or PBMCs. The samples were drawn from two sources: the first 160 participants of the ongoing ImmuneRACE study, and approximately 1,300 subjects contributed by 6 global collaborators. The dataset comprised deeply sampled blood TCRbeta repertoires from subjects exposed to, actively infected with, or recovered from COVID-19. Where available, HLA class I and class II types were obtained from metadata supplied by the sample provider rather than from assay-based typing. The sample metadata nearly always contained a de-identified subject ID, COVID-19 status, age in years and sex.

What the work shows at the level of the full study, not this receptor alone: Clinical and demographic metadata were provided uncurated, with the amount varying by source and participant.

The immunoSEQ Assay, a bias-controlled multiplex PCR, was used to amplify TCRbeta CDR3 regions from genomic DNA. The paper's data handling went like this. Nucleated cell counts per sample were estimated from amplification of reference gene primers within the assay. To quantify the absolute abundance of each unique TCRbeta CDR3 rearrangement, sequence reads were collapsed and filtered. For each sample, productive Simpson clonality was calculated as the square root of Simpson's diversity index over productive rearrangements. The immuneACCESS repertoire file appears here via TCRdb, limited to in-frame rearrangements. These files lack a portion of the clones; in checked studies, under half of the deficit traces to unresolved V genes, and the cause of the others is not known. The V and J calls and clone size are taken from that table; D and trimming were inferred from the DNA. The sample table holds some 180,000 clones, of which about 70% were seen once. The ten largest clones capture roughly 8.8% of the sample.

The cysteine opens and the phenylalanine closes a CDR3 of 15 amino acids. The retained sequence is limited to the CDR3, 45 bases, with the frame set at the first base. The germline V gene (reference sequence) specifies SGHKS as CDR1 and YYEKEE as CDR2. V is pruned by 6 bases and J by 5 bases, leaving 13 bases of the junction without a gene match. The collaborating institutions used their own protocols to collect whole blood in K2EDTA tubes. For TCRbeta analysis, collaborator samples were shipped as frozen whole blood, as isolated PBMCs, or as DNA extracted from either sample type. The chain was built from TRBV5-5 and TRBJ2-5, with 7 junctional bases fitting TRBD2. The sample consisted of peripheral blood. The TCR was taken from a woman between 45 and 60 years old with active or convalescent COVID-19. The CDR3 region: CASKLAGGEWETQYF. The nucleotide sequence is TGTGCCAGCAAGCTTGCTGGGGGGGAATGGGAGACCCAGTACTTC.